These T cell receptor beta chains were read from a single sample in a study of T cells in Graves' hyperthyroidism and ophthalmopathy. Using its own MiXCR run on the multiplex PCR reads, TCRdb lists one record per CDR3 protein. The repertoire has roughly 420,000 distinct CDR3 sequences, 15% to 18% of them found once; the top ten carry roughly an eighth. Sequenced: blood. The receptors come from a woman aged 18-29 years with Graves' hyperthyroidism. The CDR3 runs from the conserved cysteine through the conserved F or W. A D gene is named only where the DNA matches it firmly. Clone size is shown for a subset of rows, as once, few, many or a class of expanded clone.

len	v_gene	d_gene	j_gene	abundance	CDR3aa	CDR3nt
14	TRBV6-1	TRBD2	TRBJ2-1	few	CASRRAGGLYEQFF	TGTGCCAGCAGAAGGGCGGGGGGGCTTTATGAGCAGTTCTTC
12	TRBV20-1	.	TRBJ2-2	.	CSAPTNPGELFF	TGCAGTGCACCTACTAACCCCGGGGAGCTGTTTTTT
15	TRBV5-1	.	TRBJ1-6	many	CASSRWRGNNSPLHF	TGCGCCAGCAGCCGATGGCGGGGGAATAATTCACCCCTCCACTTT
16	TRBV7-9	.	TRBJ2-7	many	CASSPPSGRRPYEQYF	TGTGCCAGCAGCCCACCCTCGGGTAGGCGACCCTACGAGCAGTACTTC
14	TRBV6-6	.	TRBJ2-3	few	CASSYGQETDTQYF	TGTGCCAGCAGTTACGGGCAGGAGACAGATACGCAGTATTTT
15	TRBV5-1	TRBD2	TRBJ2-3	many	CASRRLADSTDTQYF	TGCGCCAGCCGTAGACTAGCGGATAGCACAGATACGCAGTATTTT
14	TRBV5-6	.	TRBJ2-7	.	CASSLVRIAYEQYF	TGTGCCAGCAGCTTGGTGAGGATCGCCTACGAGCAGTACTTC
14	TRBV7-2	.	TRBJ2-2	few	CASSLRPRAGELFF	TGTGCCAGCAGCTTAAGGCCAAGGGCCGGGGAGCTGTTTTTT
17	TRBV6-1	.	TRBJ1-1	many	CASSSGQFHGGDTEAFF	TGTGCCAGCAGCTCTGGGCAATTCCATGGCGGGGACACTGAAGCTTTCTTT
11	TRBV29-1	.	TRBJ1-1	many	CSVAMNTEAFF	TGCAGCGTGGCGATGAACACTGAAGCTTTCTTT
16	TRBV27	TRBD1	TRBJ1-2	many	CASRETDRDADYGYTF	TGTGCCAGCAGAGAGACCGACAGGGACGCCGACTATGGCTACACCTTC
15	TRBV20-1	.	TRBJ1-5	.	CSAITTQGNNQPQHF	TGCAGTGCTATAACCACCCAGGGCAACAATCAGCCCCAGCATTTT
14	TRBV28	.	TRBJ2-1	many	CASSLFRASREQFF	TGTGCCAGCAGTTTATTCAGGGCCTCCAGGGAGCAGTTCTTC
13	TRBV29-1	.	TRBJ1-3	.	CSAEEYSGNTIYF	TGCAGCGCCGAAGAATACTCTGGAAACACCATATATTTT
13	TRBV27	TRBD1	TRBJ1-1	many	CASSVEQGAEAFF	TGTGCCAGCAGCGTCGAACAGGGGGCTGAAGCTTTCTTT
17	TRBV28	TRBD2	TRBJ2-2	few	CASSSPTSGRNTGELFF	TGTGCCAGCAGTTCTCCAACTAGCGGGAGAAACACCGGGGAGCTGTTTTTT
15	TRBV13	.	TRBJ2-5	.	CASSGQAGVVETQYF	TGTGCCAGCAGCGGCCAAGCAGGGGTAGTAGAGACCCAGTACTTC
15	TRBV10-3	TRBD2	TRBJ2-3	.	CAIGTSGDSSDTQYF	TGTGCCATCGGGACTAGCGGGGACTCTAGTGATACGCAGTATTTT
14	TRBV18	.	TRBJ1-2	many	CASSPVRGFDGYTF	TGTGCCAGCTCACCGGTACGGGGTTTCGATGGCTACACCTTC
16	TRBV10-3	.	TRBJ2-1	few	CAISESDKGPYNEQFF	TGTGCCATCAGTGAGTCAGACAAGGGGCCCTACAATGAGCAGTTCTTC
14	TRBV19	TRBD1	TRBJ2-7	once	CASSRDRGRYEQYF	TGTGCCAGTAGTAGGGACAGGGGGAGGTATGAGCAGTACTTC
15	TRBV6-2/TRBV6-3	TRBD1	TRBJ2-7	many	CASSLTGTGGYEQYF	TGTGCCAGCAGTTTAACCGGGACAGGGGGCTACGAGCAGTACTTC
15	TRBV29-1	.	TRBJ2-7	.	CSVILMREAGYEQYF	TGCAGCGTTATTCTTATGAGAGAGGCCGGGTACGAGCAGTACTTC
14	TRBV15	.	TRBJ1-1	.	CATSRGGMNTEAFF	TGTGCCACCAGCAGAGGTGGCATGAACACTGAAGCTTTCTTT
16	TRBV6-1	TRBD1	TRBJ1-5	many	CASSRTGGGGNQPQHF	TGTGCCAGCAGCCGTACAGGGGGCGGCGGCAATCAGCCCCAGCATTTT
15	TRBV10-3	.	TRBJ2-1	few	CAITREGAPNNEQFF	TGTGCCATCACTAGGGAGGGGGCGCCCAACAATGAGCAGTTCTTC
18	TRBV10-3	TRBD1	TRBJ1-2	.	CAISETRAGRGLGYGYTF	TGTGCCATCAGTGAGACCCGGGCGGGGAGGGGGCTCGGCTATGGCTACACCTTC
13	TRBV28	.	TRBJ2-2	few	CASTAGSTGELFF	TGTGCCAGCACCGCAGGGTCCACCGGGGAGCTGTTTTTT
14	TRBV10-3	.	TRBJ2-7	many	CATKNQRSSYEQYF	TGTGCCACCAAGAATCAACGGAGCTCCTACGAGCAGTACTTC
16	TRBV15	TRBD2	TRBJ2-1	many	CATSPGTSGKGNEQFF	TGTGCCACCAGTCCCGGGACTAGCGGGAAGGGGAATGAGCAGTTCTTC
13	TRBV6-5	.	TRBJ2-7	many	CASSYGGLYEQYF	TGTGCCAGCAGTTACGGGGGGCTCTACGAGCAGTACTTC
16	TRBV11-2	.	TRBJ2-1	many	CASSLQGPPSYNEQFF	TGTGCCAGCAGCCTACAGGGTCCCCCCTCCTACAATGAGCAGTTCTTC
13	TRBV10-3	TRBD2	TRBJ2-2	.	CAITRRETGELFF	TGTGCCATCACCAGGCGGGAGACCGGGGAGCTGTTTTTT
14	TRBV6-1	.	TRBJ2-5	few	CASSSGQHQETQYF	TGTGCCAGCAGTTCTGGACAACACCAAGAGACCCAGTACTTC
13	TRBV20-1	.	TRBJ1-1	many	CSARDQVNTEAFF	TGCAGTGCTAGAGATCAGGTGAACACTGAAGCTTTCTTT
16	TRBV15	TRBD2	TRBJ2-1	many	CATEDSGGPSPNEQFF	TGTGCCACCGAGGATAGCGGGGGGCCCTCCCCCAATGAGCAGTTCTTC
14	TRBV19	TRBD2	TRBJ2-3	.	CASMAREGTDTQYF	TGTGCCAGTATGGCGCGGGAGGGCACAGATACGCAGTATTTT
14	TRBV5-1	.	TRBJ1-4	many	CASSWGGLDEKLFF	TGCGCCAGCAGCTGGGGGGGATTGGATGAAAAACTGTTTTTT
16	TRBV14	TRBD1	TRBJ1-1	.	CASSQYKGAGWAEAFF	TGTGCCAGCAGCCAATATAAGGGGGCAGGCTGGGCTGAAGCTTTCTTT
15	TRBV28	.	TRBJ2-2	many	CASSQGTMNTGELFF	TGTGCCAGCAGCCAAGGGACAATGAACACCGGGGAGCTGTTTTTT
14	TRBV2	.	TRBJ2-5	many	CASSERWARETQYF	TGTGCCAGCAGTGAGAGGTGGGCCCGGGAGACCCAGTACTTC
15	TRBV20-1	.	TRBJ2-1	many	CSARSRGGNYNEQFF	TGCAGTGCTAGATCTCGAGGGGGGAATTACAATGAGCAGTTCTTC
18	TRBV7-9	.	TRBJ1-3	once	CASSASEGVFGSGNTIYF	TGTGCCAGCAGCGCCTCGGAGGGGGTATTTGGCTCTGGAAACACCATATATTTT
15	TRBV5-4	.	TRBJ2-7	.	CASSPRLGQSYEQYF	TGTGCCAGCAGCCCAAGACTCGGGCAGTCCTACGAGCAGTACTTC
17	TRBV3-1	.	TRBJ2-2	few	CASSPILRQANTGELFF	TGTGCCAGCAGCCCTATCCTCCGGCAGGCGAACACCGGGGAGCTGTTTTTT
15	TRBV7-6	.	TRBJ1-5	many	CASSLADSSNQPQHF	TGTGCCAGCAGCTTAGCGGACAGCAGCAATCAGCCCCAGCATTTT
15	TRBV20-1	TRBD1	TRBJ1-1	many	CSARKRQGRNTEAFF	TGCAGTGCTAGAAAGAGACAGGGCCGGAACACTGAAGCTTTCTTT
16	TRBV24-1	.	TRBJ2-3	.	CATSDIRWGNTDTQYF	TGTGCCACCAGTGATATCCGTTGGGGAAACACAGATACGCAGTATTTT
14	TRBV7-3	TRBD2	TRBJ2-7	.	CASSQRGGSHEQYF	TGCGCCAGCAGCCAGCGGGGGGGCTCACACGAGCAGTACTTC
13	TRBV7-9	.	TRBJ1-5	few	CASSVQGPQPQHF	TGTGCCAGCAGCGTACAGGGACCTCAGCCCCAGCATTTT
16	TRBV7-6	.	TRBJ2-2	.	CASSGRHVGALGELFF	TGTGCCAGCAGCGGACGACATGTAGGGGCGCTCGGGGAGCTGTTTTTT
14	TRBV5-5	.	TRBJ1-4	many	CASSFIATNEKLFF	TGTGCCAGCAGCTTCATTGCAACTAATGAAAAACTGTTTTTT
14	TRBV29-1	.	TRBJ2-7	few	CSVEVRQLGGEQYF	TGCAGCGTTGAAGTCCGACAACTAGGTGGCGAGCAGTACTTC
15	TRBV20-1	.	TRBJ2-5	few	CSARDRGRAGETQYF	TGCAGTGCTAGAGACCGGGGCAGGGCGGGAGAGACCCAGTACTTC
14	TRBV4-1	.	TRBJ2-5	few	CASSQDPGWETQYF	TGCGCCAGCAGCCAGGACCCAGGTTGGGAGACCCAGTACTTC
16	TRBV7-3	.	TRBJ1-4	.	CARATLRAGAVLQLFF	TGTGCCCGCGCCACCCTAAGGGCGGGGGCCGTCTTGCAACTGTTTTTT
12	TRBV10-2	TRBD2	TRBJ2-7	.	CALERGRGEQYF	TGCGCCCTCGAGCGGGGACGAGGCGAGCAGTACTTC